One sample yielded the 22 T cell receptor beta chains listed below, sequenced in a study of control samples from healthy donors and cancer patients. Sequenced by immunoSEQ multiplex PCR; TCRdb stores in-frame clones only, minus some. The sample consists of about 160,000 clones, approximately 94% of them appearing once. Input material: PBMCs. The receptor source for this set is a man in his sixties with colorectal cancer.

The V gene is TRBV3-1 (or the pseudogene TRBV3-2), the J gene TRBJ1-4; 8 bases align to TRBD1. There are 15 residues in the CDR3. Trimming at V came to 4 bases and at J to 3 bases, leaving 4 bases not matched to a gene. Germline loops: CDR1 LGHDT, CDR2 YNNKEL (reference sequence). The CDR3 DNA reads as TGTGCCAGCAGCCCGAGACAGGGGTCTAATGAAAAACTGTTTTTT. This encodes CASSPRQGSNEKLFF.

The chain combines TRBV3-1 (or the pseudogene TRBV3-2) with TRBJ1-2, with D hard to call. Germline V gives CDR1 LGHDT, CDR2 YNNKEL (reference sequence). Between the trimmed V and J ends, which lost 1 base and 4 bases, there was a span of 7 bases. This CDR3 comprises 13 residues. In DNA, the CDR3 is TGTGCCAGCAGCCAAGGTGGGGTCTATGGCTACACCTTC. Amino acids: CASSQGGVYGYTF.

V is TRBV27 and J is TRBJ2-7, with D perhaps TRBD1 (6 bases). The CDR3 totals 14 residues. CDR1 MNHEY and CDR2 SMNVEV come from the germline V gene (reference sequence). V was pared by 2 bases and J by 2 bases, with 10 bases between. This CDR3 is CASSLRTAPYEQYF. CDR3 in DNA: TGTGCCAGCAGTTTAAGGACAGCACCCTACGAGCAGTACTTC.

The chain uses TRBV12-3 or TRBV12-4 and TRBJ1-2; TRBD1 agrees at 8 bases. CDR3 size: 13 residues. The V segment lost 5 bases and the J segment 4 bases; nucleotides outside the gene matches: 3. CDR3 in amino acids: CASSPDRAYGYTF. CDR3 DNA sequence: TGTGCCAGCAGTCCGGACAGGGCCTATGGCTACACCTTC.

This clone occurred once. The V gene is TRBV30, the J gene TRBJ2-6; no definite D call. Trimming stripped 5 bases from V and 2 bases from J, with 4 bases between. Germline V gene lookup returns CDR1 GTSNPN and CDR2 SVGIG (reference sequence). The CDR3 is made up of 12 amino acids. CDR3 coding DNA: TGTGCCTGGGCAACTGGGGCCAACGTCCTGACTTTC. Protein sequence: CAWATGANVLTF.

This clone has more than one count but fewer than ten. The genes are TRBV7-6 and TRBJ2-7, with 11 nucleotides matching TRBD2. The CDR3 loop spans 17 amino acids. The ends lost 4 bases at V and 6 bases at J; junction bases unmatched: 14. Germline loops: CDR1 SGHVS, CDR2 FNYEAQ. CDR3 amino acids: CASSSPLSGGAGSEQYF. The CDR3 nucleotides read TGTGCCAGCAGCTCCCCCCTTAGCGGGGGGGCCGGGAGCGAGCAGTACTTC.

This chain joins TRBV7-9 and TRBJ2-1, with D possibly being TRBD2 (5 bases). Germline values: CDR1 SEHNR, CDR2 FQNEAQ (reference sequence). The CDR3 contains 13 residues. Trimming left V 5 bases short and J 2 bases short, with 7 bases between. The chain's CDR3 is CASSPGTYNEQFF. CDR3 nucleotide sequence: TGTGCCAGCAGCCCCGGGACCTACAATGAGCAGTTCTTC.

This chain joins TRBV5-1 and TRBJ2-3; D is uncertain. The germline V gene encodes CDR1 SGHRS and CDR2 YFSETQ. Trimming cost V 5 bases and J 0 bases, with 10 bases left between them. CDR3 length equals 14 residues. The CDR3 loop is CASSDGSSTDTQYF. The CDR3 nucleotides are TGCGCCAGCAGTGATGGCAGTAGCACAGATACGCAGTATTTT.

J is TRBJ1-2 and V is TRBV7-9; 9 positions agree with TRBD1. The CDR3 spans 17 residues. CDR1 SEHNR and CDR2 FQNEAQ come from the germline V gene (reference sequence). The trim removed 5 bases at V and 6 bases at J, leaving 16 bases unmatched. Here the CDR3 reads CASSRWTGAVSFHGYTF. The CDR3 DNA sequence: TGTGCCAGCAGCCGTTGGACAGGGGCGGTTTCTTTCCATGGCTACACCTTC. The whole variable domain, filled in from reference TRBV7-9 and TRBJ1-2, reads DTGVSQNPRHKITKRGQNVTFRCDPISEHNRLYWYRQTLGQGPEFLTYFQNEAQLEKSRLLSDRFSAERPKGSFSTLEIQRTEQGDSAMYLCASSRWTGAVSFHGYTFGSGTRLTVV.

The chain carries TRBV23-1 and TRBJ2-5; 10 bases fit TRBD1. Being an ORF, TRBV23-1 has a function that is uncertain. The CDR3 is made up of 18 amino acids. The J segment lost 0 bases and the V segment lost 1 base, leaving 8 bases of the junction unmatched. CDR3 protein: CASSQFAPDRGYQETQYF. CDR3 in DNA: TGCGCCAGCAGTCAATTCGCCCCGGACAGGGGGTACCAAGAGACCCAGTACTTC.

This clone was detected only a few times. This CDR3 is CASSQETAGAPIAKNIQYF. The DNA for the CDR3 is TGCGCCAGCAGCCAAGAAACGGCAGGGGCCCCAATAGCCAAAAACATTCAGTACTTC. V gene TRBV4-3 combines with J gene TRBJ2-4, with D maybe TRBD1 (6 bases). Germline assignment: CDR1 LGHNA and CDR2 YSLEER. The length of the CDR3 is 19 residues. V shed 0 bases and J shed 0 bases, with 18 bases lying between them.

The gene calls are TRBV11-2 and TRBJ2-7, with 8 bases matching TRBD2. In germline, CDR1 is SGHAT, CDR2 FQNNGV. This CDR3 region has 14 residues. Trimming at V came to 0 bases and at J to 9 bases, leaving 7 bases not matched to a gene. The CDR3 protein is CASSLEAGATGQYF. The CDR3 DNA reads TGTGCCAGCAGCTTAGAAGCGGGGGCCACTGGGCAGTACTTC. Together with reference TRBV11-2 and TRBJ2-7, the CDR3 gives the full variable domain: EAGVAQSPRYKIIEKRQSVAFWCNPISGHATLYWYQQILGQGPKLLIQFQNNGVVDDSQLPKDRFSAERLKGVDSTLKIQPAKLEDSAVYLCASSLEAGATGQYFGPGTRLTVT.

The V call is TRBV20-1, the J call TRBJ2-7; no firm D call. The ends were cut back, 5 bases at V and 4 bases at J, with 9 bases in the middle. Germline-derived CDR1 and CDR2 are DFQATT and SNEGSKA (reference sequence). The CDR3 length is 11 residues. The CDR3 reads CSAGIKYEQYF. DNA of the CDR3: TGCAGTGCTGGGATTAAGTACGAGCAGTACTTC.

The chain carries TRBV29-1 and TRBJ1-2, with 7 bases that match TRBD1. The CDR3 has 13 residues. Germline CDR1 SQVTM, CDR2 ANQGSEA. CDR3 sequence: CSVRDSANYGYTF. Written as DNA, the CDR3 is TGCAGTGTGCGGGACAGCGCGAACTATGGCTACACCTTC.

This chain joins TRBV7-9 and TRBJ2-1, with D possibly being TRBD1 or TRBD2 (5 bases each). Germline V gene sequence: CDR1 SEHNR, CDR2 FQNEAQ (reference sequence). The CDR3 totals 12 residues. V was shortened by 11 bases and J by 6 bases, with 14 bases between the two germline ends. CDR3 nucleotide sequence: TGTGCCTTGCTCGGGGCAGGCAATGAGCAGTTCTTC. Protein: CALLGAGNEQFF.

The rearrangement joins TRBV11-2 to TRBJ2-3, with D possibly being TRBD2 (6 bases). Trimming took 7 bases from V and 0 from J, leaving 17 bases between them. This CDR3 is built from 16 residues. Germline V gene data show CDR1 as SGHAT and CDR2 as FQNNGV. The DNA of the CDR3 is TGTGCCAGCACCCAAACCGGGACTCTGAGCACAGATACGCAGTATTTT. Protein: CASTQTGTLSTDTQYF.

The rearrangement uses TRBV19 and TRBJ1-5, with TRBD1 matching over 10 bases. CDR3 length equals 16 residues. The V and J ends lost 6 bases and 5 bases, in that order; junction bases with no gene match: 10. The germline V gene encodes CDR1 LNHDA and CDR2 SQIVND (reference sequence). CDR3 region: CASSPLTGGFDQPQHF. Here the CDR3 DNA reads TGTGCCAGTAGCCCCCTGACAGGGGGCTTCGATCAGCCCCAGCATTTT.

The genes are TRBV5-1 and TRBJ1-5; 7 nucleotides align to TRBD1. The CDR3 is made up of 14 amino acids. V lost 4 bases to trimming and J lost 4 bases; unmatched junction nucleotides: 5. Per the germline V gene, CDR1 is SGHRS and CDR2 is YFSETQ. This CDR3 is CASSLGTENQPQHF. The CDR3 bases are TGCGCCAGCAGCCTCGGGACAGAGAATCAGCCCCAGCATTTT.

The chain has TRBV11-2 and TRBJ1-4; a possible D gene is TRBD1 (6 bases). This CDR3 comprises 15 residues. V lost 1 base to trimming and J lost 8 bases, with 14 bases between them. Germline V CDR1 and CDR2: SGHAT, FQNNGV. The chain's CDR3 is CASSLVLRGLEKLFF. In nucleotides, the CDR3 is TGTGCCAGCAGCTTAGTACTCAGGGGTTTAGAAAAACTGTTTTTT.

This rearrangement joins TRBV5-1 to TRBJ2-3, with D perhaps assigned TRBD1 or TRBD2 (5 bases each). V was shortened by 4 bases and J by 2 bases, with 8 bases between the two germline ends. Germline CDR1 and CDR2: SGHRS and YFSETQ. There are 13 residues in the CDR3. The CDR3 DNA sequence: TGCGCCAGCAGCGAAGGGACCACAGATACGCAGTATTTT. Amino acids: CASSEGTTDTQYF.

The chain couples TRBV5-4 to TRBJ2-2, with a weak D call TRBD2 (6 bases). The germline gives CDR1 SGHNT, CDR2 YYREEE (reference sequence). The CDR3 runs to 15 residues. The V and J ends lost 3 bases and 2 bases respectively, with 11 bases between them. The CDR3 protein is CASSYRGFNTGELFF. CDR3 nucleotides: TGTGCCAGCAGCTACCGGGGGTTCAACACCGGGGAGCTGTTTTTT.

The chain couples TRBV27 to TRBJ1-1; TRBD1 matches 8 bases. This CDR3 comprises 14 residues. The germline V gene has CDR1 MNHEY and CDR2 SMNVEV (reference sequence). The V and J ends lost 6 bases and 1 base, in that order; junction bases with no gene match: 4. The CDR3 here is CASRSGQGNTEAFF. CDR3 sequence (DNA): TGTGCCAGCAGATCTGGACAGGGGAACACTGAAGCTTTCTTT.